Below, 17 T cell receptor beta chains from the same sample are listed, as sequenced in a study of identical twins. TCRdb re-analysed the 5' RACE reads in MiXCR, keeping a single row per CDR3 protein. The sample holds about 190,000 distinct CDR3 sequences, about a sixth seen once. A further study also used this sample, focusing on T cells expressing NK-cell markers.

The sample was CD8+ T cells sorted from blood. Receptor source: a woman under 30 in good health.

This clonotype was seen a few times. The gene calls are TRBV27 and TRBJ2-2; 7 nucleotides match TRBD2. Germline-derived CDR1 and CDR2 are MNHEY and SMNVEV (reference sequence). Trimming cost V 3 bases and J 6 bases; bases outside gene matches: 7. The CDR3 sequence is 15 residues long. CDR3 amino acids: CASSLGGFAAGELFF. The CDR3 bases are TGTGCCAGCAGTTTGGGAGGGTTTGCTGCCGGGGAGCTGTTTTTT.

The genes are TRBV12-3 or TRBV12-4 and TRBJ2-3; possible D gene TRBD2, 5 bases. Deletions cut 4 bases from V and 5 bases from J, with 13 bases between. The CDR3 runs to 14 residues. CDR3 sequence reads: CASSYPVEGDTQYF. CDR3 coding DNA: TGTGCCAGCAGTTATCCGGTTGAGGGAGATACGCAGTATTTT.

The chain links TRBV5-1 to TRBJ2-7; 7 bases are a match to TRBD2. There are 14 residues in the CDR3. Germline V CDR1 and CDR2: SGHRS, YFSETQ. V trimming: 1 base; J trimming: 5 bases; junction bases outside the gene matches: 6. The DNA of the CDR3 is TGCGCCAGCAGCTTGACTAGCGCGTACGACGAGCAGTACTTC. Residues: CASSLTSAYDEQYF.

The chain uses TRBV3-1 and TRBJ2-7; 8 bases agree with TRBD1. Germline trimming cut 4 bases from V and 6 bases from J; bases unmatched to any gene: 8. This CDR3 is 14 amino acids long. Per germline, CDR1 LGHDT and CDR2 YNNKEL (reference sequence). Written as DNA, the CDR3 is TGTGCCAGCAGCCCTGGACAGGGAGGTTTCGAGCAGTACTTC. Protein product: CASSPGQGGFEQYF.

The sample holds many counts of this clonotype. V gene TRBV7-9 combines with J gene TRBJ1-6; no clear D gene. Germline-derived CDR1 and CDR2 are SEHNR and FQNEAQ (reference sequence). Between the trimmed V and J ends, which lost 1 base and 6 bases, there was a span of 4 bases. This CDR3 has 13 amino acids. The CDR3: CASSLGPNSPLHF. The CDR3 DNA reads TGTGCCAGCAGCTTAGGGCCTAATTCACCCCTCCACTTT.

This clonotype was counted a few times. The chain links TRBV9 to TRBJ2-1; a weak D match, TRBD1 (7 bases). From germline, CDR1 is SGDLS and CDR2 YYNGEE. Trimming cost V 7 bases and J 6 bases, with 11 bases left between them. There are 12 residues in the CDR3. The CDR3 here is CASGGGTNEQFF. The CDR3 nucleotides are TGTGCCAGCGGAGGGGGCACCAATGAGCAGTTCTTC.

The CDR3 nucleotides read TGTGCCAGCAGCCGTCTCCCGGGACAGGGCCTACAAGAGACCCAGTACTTC. Its protein is CASSRLPGQGLQETQYF. The J gene is TRBJ2-5, the V gene TRBV5-4; TRBD1 agrees at 9 bases. Germline assignment: CDR1 SGHNT and CDR2 YYREEE (reference sequence). The CDR3 consists of 17 residues. V lost 4 bases and J lost 2; bases outside the gene matches: 12.

Turning to this clonotype: Being one base from a much bigger clone, this may be a read error. The chain carries TRBV11-2 and TRBJ2-3, with no clear D. Germline CDR1 is SGHAT and CDR2 is FQNNGV. The CDR3 is 12 residues long. The CDR3 is CAISFSTDTQYF. Here the CDR3 DNA reads TGTGCCATCAGCTTCAGCACAGATACGCAGTATTTT.

The chain recombines TRBV5-6 with TRBJ2-1, with 8 nucleotides matching TRBD2. CDR1 and CDR2 (germline): SGHDT, YYEEEE. Trimming at V came to 3 bases and at J to 7 bases, leaving 12 bases not matched to a gene. CDR3 size: 16 residues. CDR3 DNA sequence: TGTGCCAGCAGCTACGTACCCGGGACTAGATGGAATGAGCAGTTCTTC. It yields the protein CASSYVPGTRWNEQFF.

This clonotype was found many times. The gene calls are TRBV4-1 and TRBJ2-7, with 9 bases aligning to TRBD2. This CDR3 comprises 17 residues. The ends lost 0 bases at V and 7 bases at J; junction bases unmatched: 13. Germline lookup yields CDR1 MGHRA and CDR2 YSYEKL. CDR3 in DNA: TGCGCCAGCAGCCAAGAAGAAGGGATAGCGGGAGTCTGGGAGCAGTACTTC. Its protein is CASSQEEGIAGVWEQYF.

The V call is TRBV9, the J call TRBJ2-1, with D possibly called TRBD1 or TRBD2 (6 bases each). V was clipped by 4 bases and J by 0 bases, with 14 bases between them. CDR3 size: 16 residues. CDR1 and CDR2 (germline): SGDLS, YYNGEE. CDR3 DNA sequence: TGTGCCAGCAGCCCCCGGGGGCTGAGCTCCTACAATGAGCAGTTCTTC. This sequence encodes CASSPRGLSSYNEQFF.

This clonotype was recorded a few times. The chain employs TRBV30 and TRBJ2-7; 7 positions match TRBD1. The germline V gene has CDR1 GTSNPN and CDR2 SVGIG (reference sequence). The CDR3 is 14 amino acids. Trimming at V came to 3 bases and at J to 2 bases, leaving 7 bases not matched to a gene. The chain's CDR3 is CAWSAPGGTYEQYF. Here the CDR3 DNA reads TGTGCCTGGAGCGCCCCAGGGGGAACCTACGAGCAGTACTTC.

This clonotype has a handful of counts. The chain uses TRBV9 and TRBJ2-7; the D call may be TRBD1 or TRBD2 (5 bases each). V shed 3 bases and J shed 3 bases, with 19 bases lying between them. The CDR3 covers 16 residues. Germline assignment: CDR1 SGDLS and CDR2 YYNGEE. The DNA of the CDR3 is TGTGCCAGCAGCGGTGAAACTAGGGGCCTTTACTACGAGCAGTACTTC. Its protein is CASSGETRGLYYEQYF.

The chain couples TRBV6-2 or TRBV6-3 to TRBJ2-1; D remains unclear. This CDR3 has 15 residues. Germline values: CDR1 MNHEY, CDR2 SVGEGT. The ends were cut back, 2 bases at V and 7 bases at J, with 15 bases in the middle. The CDR3 DNA reads as TGTGCCAGCAGTTACCGATCTTCAACCAAAAATGAGCAGTTCTTC. This encodes CASSYRSSTKNEQFF.

This clonotype showed up just a few times. The chain combines TRBV29-1 with TRBJ1-1; 7 bases are shared with TRBD1. CDR3 size: 13 residues. The germline V gene has CDR1 SQVTM and CDR2 ANQGSEA. The J segment lost 2 bases and the V segment lost 8 bases, leaving 8 bases of the junction unmatched. DNA of the CDR3: TGCAGCCTATCAGACAGGGCTAACACTGAAGCTTTCTTT. Translated, it gives CSLSDRANTEAFF.

The CDR3 DNA reads as TGCAGTGCTAGAGGACCTAGCGGGAGGGCAGATACGCAGTATTTT. It yields the protein CSARGPSGRADTQYF. The chain carries TRBV20-1 and TRBJ2-3, with 12 positions matching TRBD2. CDR1 is DFQATT and CDR2 is SNEGSKA in the germline V gene (reference sequence). J gave up 4 bases and V 1 base, and 3 bases lay outside the gene matches. There are 15 residues in the CDR3.

The V and J genes are TRBV4-3 and TRBJ2-1, with 7 bases fitting TRBD2. CDR1 LGHNA and CDR2 YSLEER come from the germline V gene. The J segment lost 16 bases and the V segment lost 0 bases, leaving 6 bases of the junction unmatched. The CDR3 totals 12 residues. The CDR3 loop reads CASSQEREGVFF. DNA of the CDR3: TGCGCCAGCAGCCAAGAAAGGGAGGGCGTCTTCTTC.